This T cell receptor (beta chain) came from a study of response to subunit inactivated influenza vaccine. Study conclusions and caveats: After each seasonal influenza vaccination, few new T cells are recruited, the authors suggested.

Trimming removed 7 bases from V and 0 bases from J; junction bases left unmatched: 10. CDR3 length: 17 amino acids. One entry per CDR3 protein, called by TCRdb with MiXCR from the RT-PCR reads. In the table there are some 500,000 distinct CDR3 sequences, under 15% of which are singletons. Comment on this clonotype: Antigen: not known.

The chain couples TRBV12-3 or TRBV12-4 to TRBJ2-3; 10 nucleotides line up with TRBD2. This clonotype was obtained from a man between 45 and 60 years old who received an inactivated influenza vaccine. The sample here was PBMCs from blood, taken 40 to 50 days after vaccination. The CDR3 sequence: CASTVGLAGDSTDTQYF. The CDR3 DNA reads TGTGCCAGCACCGTCGGGCTAGCGGGGGACAGCACAGATACGCAGTATTTT.